Listed here are 7 T cell receptor beta chains from one sample, sequenced in a study of vaccination effects on CD4 cells after COVID-19. The data were produced by immunoSEQ multiplex PCR, yet TCRdb's version contains in-frame clones alone and is incomplete. Among around 68,000 clones listed, around 80% were seen once. Sequencing in the ViraFEST assay came after antigen-specific CD4+ T cells had been expanded with viral peptide pools, which were used to stimulate PBMC. Scientists isolated CD4+ T cells after a roughly 10-day culture period ended. People in the vaccine group had not been infected with SARS-CoV-2 before, and their nucleocapsid antibodies were negative. No antigen has been identified for these receptors. Sequenced material: CD4+ T cells from PBMCs cultured with SARS-CoV-2 spike peptides, taken before COVID-19 vaccination. Every receptor here comes from a human donor who received a COVID-19 vaccine.

CDR3 coding DNA: TGTGCCAGCAGGACGGCTAGCACAGATACGCAGTATTTT. As protein: CASRTASTDTQYF. V and J are TRBV7-2 and TRBJ2-3, with D unresolved. V gave up 6 bases and J gave up 0 bases, with 7 bases separating them. This CDR3 spans 13 amino acids. The V gene's germline CDR1 is SGHTA and CDR2 FQGNSA.

This clone appeared once. The chain is built from TRBV27 and TRBJ1-5; the D gene is possibly TRBD1 (6 bases). Trimming removed 6 bases from V and 5 bases from J, with 14 bases in between. This CDR3 is built from 14 residues. Germline V lookup: CDR1 MNHEY, CDR2 SMNVEV (reference sequence). The CDR3 loop is CASRKQGYDQPQHF. CDR3 in DNA: TGTGCCAGCAGGAAACAGGGATATGATCAGCCCCAGCATTTT.

The chain joins TRBV5-5 to TRBJ2-2, with 8 bases lining up with TRBD2. The germline V gene encodes CDR1 SGHKS and CDR2 YYEKEE (reference sequence). CDR3 size: 14 residues. The J segment lost 7 bases and the V segment lost 0 bases, leaving 2 bases of the junction unmatched. The CDR3 is CASSLALAGGELFF. The CDR3 DNA reads as TGTGCCAGCAGCTTGGCCCTAGCGGGCGGGGAGCTGTTTTTT.

This CDR3 is CASSPQWYRGETQYF. The CDR3 nucleotides are TGTGCCAGCAGCCCCCAATGGTACCGGGGAGAGACCCAGTACTTC. The chain recombines TRBV7-2 with TRBJ2-5; a weak D match, TRBD2 (5 bases). This CDR3 is built from 15 residues. Germline V lookup: CDR1 SGHTA, CDR2 FQGNSA. Trimming cost V 5 bases and J 4 bases, with 17 bases left between them.

This chain's CDR3 is CASSVFRDRNTEAFF. The CDR3 coding sequence is TGTGCCAGCAGTGTTTTTCGGGATCGGAACACTGAAGCTTTCTTT. The chain links TRBV6-4 to TRBJ1-1; D gene unclear. Deletions cut 4 bases from V and 1 base from J, with 13 bases between. This CDR3 region has 15 residues. Germline assignment: CDR1 MRHNA and CDR2 SNTAGT.

V is TRBV16 and J is TRBJ2-7, with unresolved D. CDR1 is KGHSY, CDR2 FQNENV, per germline. The V end lost 0 bases, the J end lost 7 bases, and 13 bases lay between the germline ends. This CDR3 region has 14 residues. CDR3 DNA: TGTGCCAGCAGCCAATCGAGAGGTCTGGGTGAGCAGTACGTC. Protein product: CASSQSRGLGEQYV.

V is TRBV5-5 and J is TRBJ2-6; no clear D. Between the trimmed V and J ends, which lost 2 bases and 0 bases, there was a span of 12 bases. CDR1 SGHKS and CDR2 YYEKEE come from the germline V gene (reference sequence). The CDR3 length is 17 residues. CDR3 in amino acids: CASSFLDASSGANVLTF. As DNA, the CDR3 is TGTGCCAGCAGCTTCTTGGACGCTAGCTCTGGGGCCAACGTCCTGACTTTC. Full variable domain (remainder filled in from reference TRBV5-5 and TRBJ2-6): DAGVTQSPTHLIKTRGQQVTLRCSPISGHKSVSWYQQVLGQGPQFIFQYYEKEERGRGNFPDRFSARQFPNYSSELNVNALLLGDSALYLCASSFLDASSGANVLTFGAGSRLTVL.